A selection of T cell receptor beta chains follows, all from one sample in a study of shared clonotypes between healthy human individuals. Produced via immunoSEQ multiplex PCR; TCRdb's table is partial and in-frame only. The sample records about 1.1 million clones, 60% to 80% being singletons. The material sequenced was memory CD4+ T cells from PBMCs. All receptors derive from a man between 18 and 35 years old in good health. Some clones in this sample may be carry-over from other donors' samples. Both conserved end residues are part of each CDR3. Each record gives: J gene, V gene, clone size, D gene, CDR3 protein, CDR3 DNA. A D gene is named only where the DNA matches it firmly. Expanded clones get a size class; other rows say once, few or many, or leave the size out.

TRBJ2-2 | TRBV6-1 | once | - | CASNPRVGELFF | TGTGCCAGCAACCCCCGGGTCGGGGAGCTGTTTTTT
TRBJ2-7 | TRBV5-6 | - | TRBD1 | CASSRQGGSYSYEQYF | TGTGCCAGCAGCCGACAGGGGGGCAGTTACAGCTACGAGCAGTACTTC
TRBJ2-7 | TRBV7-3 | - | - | CASAQGTSYEQYF | TGTGCCAGTGCACAGGGAACTTCCTACGAGCAGTACTTC
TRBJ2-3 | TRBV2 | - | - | CASSYSGTDTQYF | TGTGCCAGCAGTTACTCGGGCACAGATACGCAGTATTTT
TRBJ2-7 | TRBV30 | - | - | CAWSLNYEQYF | TGTGCCTGGAGCCTCAATTACGAGCAGTACTTC
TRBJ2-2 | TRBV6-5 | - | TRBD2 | CASRPGGSSAGELFF | TGTGCCAGCAGGCCGGGGGGGTCTTCGGCCGGGGAGCTGTTTTTT
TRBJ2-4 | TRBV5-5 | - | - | CASSLRGEQQGKNIQYF | TGTGCCAGCAGCTTGCGGGGCGAACAACAAGGCAAAAACATTCAGTACTTC
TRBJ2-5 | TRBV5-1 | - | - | CASSAGPTGTQYF | TGCGCCAGCAGCGCGGGCCCAACCGGGACCCAGTACTTC
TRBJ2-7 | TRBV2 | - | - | CASSEGAGRTYEQYF | TGTGCCAGCAGTGAAGGGGCAGGGAGGACCTACGAGCAGTACTTC
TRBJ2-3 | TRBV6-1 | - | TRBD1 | CASSEQGASDTQYF | TGTGCCAGCAGTGAACAGGGGGCGAGCGATACGCAGTATTTT
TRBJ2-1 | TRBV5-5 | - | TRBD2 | CASSTSGSSYNEQFF | TGTGCCAGCAGCACAAGCGGGAGCTCCTACAATGAGCAGTTCTTC
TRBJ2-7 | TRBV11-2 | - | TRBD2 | CASSLPGTTSYEQYF | TGTGCCAGCAGCTTACCCGGGACTACCTCCTACGAGCAGTACTTC
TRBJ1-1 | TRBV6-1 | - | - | CASTGRAITEAFF | TGTGCCAGCACAGGCAGGGCTATCACTGAAGCTTTCTTT
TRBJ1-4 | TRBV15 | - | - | CATSREVGDEKLFF | TGTGCCACCAGCAGAGAAGTTGGGGATGAAAAACTGTTTTTT
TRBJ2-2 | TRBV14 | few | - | CASSQSPRHLELFF | TGTGCCAGCAGCCAATCCCCCCGACATTTGGAGCTGTTTTTT
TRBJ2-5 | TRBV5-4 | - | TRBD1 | CASSLAFDRGETQYF | TGTGCCAGCAGCTTGGCCTTTGACAGGGGGGAGACCCAGTACTTC
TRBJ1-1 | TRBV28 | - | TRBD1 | CGAGGDMNTEAFF | TGTGGGGCAGGGGGGGATATGAACACTGAAGCTTTCTTT
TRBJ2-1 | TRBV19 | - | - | CASSGPRSGEQFF | TGTGCCAGTAGTGGCCCCCGGTCAGGTGAGCAGTTCTTC
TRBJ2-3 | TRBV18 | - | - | CASSPLGGPTDTQYF | TGTGCCAGCTCACCATTGGGGGGCCCCACAGATACGCAGTATTTT
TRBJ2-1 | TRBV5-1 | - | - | CASSLIWAGDEQFF | TGCGCCAGCAGCCTTATTTGGGCAGGAGATGAGCAGTTCTTC
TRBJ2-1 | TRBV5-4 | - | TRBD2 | CASSPPAGGGEQFF | TGTGCCAGCAGCCCACCAGCGGGAGGAGGTGAGCAGTTCTTC
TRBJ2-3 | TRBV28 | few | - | CASSQIRGARDTQYF | TGTGCCAGCAGTCAAATCAGGGGGGCTAGGGATACGCAGTATTTT
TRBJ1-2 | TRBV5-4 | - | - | CASSFDVASGGGYTF | TGTGCCAGCAGCTTCGACGTGGCTTCGGGGGGCGGCTACACCTTC
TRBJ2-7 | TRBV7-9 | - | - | CASSLIQEFSYEQYF | TGTGCCAGCAGCCTCATACAAGAATTTTCCTACGAGCAGTACTTC
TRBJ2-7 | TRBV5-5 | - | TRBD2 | CASSLREGNEQYF | TGTGCCAGCAGCTTGCGGGAGGGTAACGAGCAGTACTTC
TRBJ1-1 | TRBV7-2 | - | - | CASSRDMNTEAFF | TGTGCCAGCAGCCGCGACATGAACACTGAAGCTTTCTTT
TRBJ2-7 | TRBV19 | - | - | CASSIRGRGDYEQYF | TGTGCCAGTAGTATTCGGGGCAGGGGTGACTACGAGCAGTACTTC
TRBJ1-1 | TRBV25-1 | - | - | CASSDRLEAFF | TGTGCCAGCAGTGACAGGCTTGAAGCTTTCTTT
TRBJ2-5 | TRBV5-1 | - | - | CASSLVGETQYF | TGCGCCAGCAGCTTGGTGGGAGAGACCCAGTACTTC
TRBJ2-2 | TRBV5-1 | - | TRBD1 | CASSPGQANTGELFF | TGCGCCAGCAGCCCGGGACAGGCGAACACCGGGGAGCTGTTTTTT
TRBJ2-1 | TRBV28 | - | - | CASSGPGTADNEQFF | TGTGCCAGCTCAGGCCCCGGGACGGCAGATAATGAGCAGTTCTTC
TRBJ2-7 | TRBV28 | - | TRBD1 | CASSLRPGQEFSYEQYF | TGTGCCAGCAGTTTACGGCCGGGACAGGAGTTCTCCTACGAGCAGTACTTC
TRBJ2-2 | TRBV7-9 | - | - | CASSFHDRTGELFF | TGTGCCAGCAGCTTCCACGACAGGACCGGGGAGCTGTTTTTT
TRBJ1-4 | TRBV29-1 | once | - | CSGGEANEKLFF | TGCAGCGGTGGCGAGGCTAATGAAAAACTGTTTTTT
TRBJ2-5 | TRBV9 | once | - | CASSVARGGETQYF | TGTGCCAGCAGCGTAGCTCGGGGCGGGGAGACCCAGTACTTC
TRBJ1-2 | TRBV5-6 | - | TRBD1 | CASSPSGTGGVYGYTF | TGTGCCAGCAGCCCCTCCGGGACAGGGGGCGTCTATGGCTACACCTTC
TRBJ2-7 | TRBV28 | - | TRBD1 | CASSLLQGKNYEQYF | TGTGCCAGCAGTTTATTACAGGGGAAAAATTACGAGCAGTACTTC